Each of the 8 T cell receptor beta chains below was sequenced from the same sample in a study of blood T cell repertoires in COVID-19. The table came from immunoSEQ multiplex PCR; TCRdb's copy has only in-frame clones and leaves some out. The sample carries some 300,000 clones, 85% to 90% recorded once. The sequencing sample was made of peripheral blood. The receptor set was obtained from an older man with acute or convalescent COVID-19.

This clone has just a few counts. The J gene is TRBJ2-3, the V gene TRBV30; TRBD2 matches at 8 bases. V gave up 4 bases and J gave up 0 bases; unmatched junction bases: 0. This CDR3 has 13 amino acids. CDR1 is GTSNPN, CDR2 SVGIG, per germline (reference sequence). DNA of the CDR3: TGTGCCTGGACTAGCGGGAGCACAGATACGCAGTATTTT. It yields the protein CAWTSGSTDTQYF.

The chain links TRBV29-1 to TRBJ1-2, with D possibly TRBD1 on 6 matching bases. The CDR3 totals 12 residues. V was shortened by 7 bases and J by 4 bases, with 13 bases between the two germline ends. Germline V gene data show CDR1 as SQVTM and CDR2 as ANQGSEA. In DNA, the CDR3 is TGCAGCGCTGGGGACAATGCCTATGGCTACACCTTC. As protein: CSAGDNAYGYTF. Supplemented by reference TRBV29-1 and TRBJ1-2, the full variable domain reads SAVISQKPSRDICQRGTSLTIQCQVDSQVTMMFWYRQQPGQSLTLIATANQGSEATYESGFVIDKFPISRPNLTFSTLTVSNMSPEDSSIYLCSAGDNAYGYTFGSGTRLTVV.

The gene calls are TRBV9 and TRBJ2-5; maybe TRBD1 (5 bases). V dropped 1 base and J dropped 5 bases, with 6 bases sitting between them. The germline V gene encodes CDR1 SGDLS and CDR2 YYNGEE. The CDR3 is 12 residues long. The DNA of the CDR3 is TGTGCCAGCAGCGTAAGGGGTGAGACCCAGTACTTC. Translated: CASSVRGETQYF. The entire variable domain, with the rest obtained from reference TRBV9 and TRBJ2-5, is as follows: DSGVTQTPKHLITATGQRVTLRCSPRSGDLSVYWYQQSLDQGLQFLIQYYNGEERAKGNILERFSAQQFPDLHSELNLSSLELGDSALYFCASSVRGETQYFGPGTRLLVL.

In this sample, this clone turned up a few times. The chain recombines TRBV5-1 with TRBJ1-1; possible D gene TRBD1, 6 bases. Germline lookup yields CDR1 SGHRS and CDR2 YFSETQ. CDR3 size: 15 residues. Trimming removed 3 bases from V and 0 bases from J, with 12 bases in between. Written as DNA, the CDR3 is TGCGCCAGCAGCTGGGGAACAGGGATGAACACTGAAGCTTTCTTT. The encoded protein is CASSWGTGMNTEAFF.

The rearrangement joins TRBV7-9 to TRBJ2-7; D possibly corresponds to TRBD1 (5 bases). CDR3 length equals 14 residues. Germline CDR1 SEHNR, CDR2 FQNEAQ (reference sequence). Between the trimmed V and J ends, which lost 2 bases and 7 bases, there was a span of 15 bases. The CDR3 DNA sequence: TGTGCCAGCAGCTTATTACCAGGGCCTAGGGAGCAGTACTTC. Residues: CASSLLPGPREQYF.

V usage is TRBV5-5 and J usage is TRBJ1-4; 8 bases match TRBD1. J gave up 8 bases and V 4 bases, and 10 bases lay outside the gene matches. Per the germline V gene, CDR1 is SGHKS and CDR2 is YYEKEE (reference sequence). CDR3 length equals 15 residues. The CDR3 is CASSSSGGAEEKLFF. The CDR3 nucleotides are TGTGCCAGCAGCAGCTCAGGGGGCGCCGAGGAAAAACTGTTTTTT.

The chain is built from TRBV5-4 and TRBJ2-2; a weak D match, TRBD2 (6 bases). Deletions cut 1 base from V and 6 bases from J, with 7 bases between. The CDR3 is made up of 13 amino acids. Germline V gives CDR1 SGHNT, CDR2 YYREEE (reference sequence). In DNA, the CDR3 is TGTGCCAGCAGCTTGACGGGGGCCGGGGAGCTGTTTTTT. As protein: CASSLTGAGELFF.

This chain's CDR3 is CASSRLSSYNEQFF. CDR3 in DNA: TGTGCCAGCAGCCGGTTGAGCTCCTACAATGAGCAGTTCTTC. The chain has TRBV6-5 and TRBJ2-1; D not resolved. The CDR3 consists of 14 residues. Trimming cost V 6 bases and J 0 bases, with 9 bases left between them. Germline loops: CDR1 MNHEY, CDR2 SVGAGI.